The rows below give T cell receptor beta chains drawn from one sample of a study of OX40 agonist ivuxolimab in advanced cancers. The protocol was immunoSEQ multiplex PCR, while the TCRdb copy is restricted to in-frame clones and leaves out a portion. Here the sample spans more than 45,000 clones, roughly 89% being singletons. The specimen was CD4+ or CD8+ T cells sorted from blood, collected in a trial of the OX40 agonist ivuxolimab. These receptors originate from an adult with an advanced solid tumor such as melanoma, head and neck, liver or kidney cancer. The CDR3 runs from the conserved cysteine through the conserved F or W. The order of the fields is D gene, J gene, CDR3 length, V gene, CDR3 protein, CDR3 DNA. A D gene is named only where the DNA matches it firmly.

. TRBJ2-2 16 TRBV5-6 CASSLSGLTYTGELFF TGTGCCAGCAGCTTGTCCGGACTAACCTACACCGGGGAGCTGTTTTTT
. TRBJ2-7 12 TRBV2 CASELSSYEQYF TGTGCCAGCGAATTAAGCTCCTACGAGCAGTACTTC
. TRBJ1-3 14 TRBV27 CASSPNVSGNTIYF TGTGCCAGCAGCCCTAATGTCTCTGGAAACACCATATATTTT
TRBD2 TRBJ2-7 17 TRBV4-3 CASSQDGDSGDSYEQYF TGCGCCAGCAGCCAAGATGGAGATAGCGGGGACTCCTACGAGCAGTACTTC
TRBD2 TRBJ2-5 16 TRBV4-2 CASSQEWGGSVETQYF TGTGCCAGCAGCCAAGAATGGGGGGGGTCGGTGGAGACCCAGTACTTC
. TRBJ2-7 14 TRBV5-6 CASSLSGQSYEQYF TGTGCCAGCAGCTTGAGTGGGCAATCCTACGAGCAGTACTTC
. TRBJ2-1 14 TRBV21-1 CASSKRGALNEQFF TGTGCCAGCAGCAAAAGGGGGGCGCTTAATGAGCAGTTCTTC
. TRBJ2-1 15 TRBV9 CASAAGLSSYNEQFF TGTGCCAGCGCCGCTGGGCTCAGCTCCTACAATGAGCAGTTCTTC
TRBD1 TRBJ1-2 16 TRBV30 CAWSWDGTGPNYGYTF TGTGCCTGGAGTTGGGATGGGACAGGGCCTAACTATGGCTACACCTTC
. TRBJ2-7 14 TRBV5-5 CASSPGHNSYEQYF TGTGCCAGCAGCCCGGGACATAACTCCTACGAGCAGTACTTC
TRBD1 TRBJ2-7 17 TRBV7-6 CASSLYTGQDRGGEQYF TGTGCCAGCAGCTTATACACAGGACAGGACAGGGGAGGCGAGCAGTACTTC
. TRBJ2-1 15 TRBV29-1 CSVEDVDGSYNEQFF TGCAGCGTTGAAGATGTAGACGGTTCCTACAATGAGCAGTTCTTC
. TRBJ2-7 12 TRBV6-5 CASTLEGYEQYF TGTGCCAGCACCCTAGAAGGGTACGAGCAGTACTTC